This T cell receptor beta chain was obtained from a study of T cells in Graves' hyperthyroidism and ophthalmopathy. Study-wide points: It was a median about seven months before onset that the model predicted ophthalmopathy.

Newly diagnosed patients aged 18 to 65 had hyperthyroidism of under 2 months' duration. The authors took PBMCs from over 8.5 ml fresh peripheral blood. What was amplified from RNA transcripts were TCR beta CDR3 regions. HTBI primers were employed in a first-round RT-PCR of the TCR CDR3. Using its own MiXCR run on the multiplex PCR reads, TCRdb lists one record per CDR3 protein. This table has 700,000 to 950,000 distinct CDR3 sequences, 30% to 40% appearing once. J lost 10 bases, V lost 7 bases, and 7 bases had no gene match. CDR3 length: 12 residues. Germline values: CDR1 DFQATT, CDR2 SNEGSKA (reference sequence). This clonotype was recorded at least ten times. What it binds is not known.

The specimen sequenced was blood. This chain links TRBV20-1 with TRBJ1-4, with TRBD1 matching 9 bases. The TCR was taken from a woman aged 40 to 49 with Graves' hyperthyroidism. The CDR3: CSVWDRARKLFF. The DNA for the CDR3 is TGCAGTGTTTGGGACAGGGCCAGAAAACTGTTTTTT.